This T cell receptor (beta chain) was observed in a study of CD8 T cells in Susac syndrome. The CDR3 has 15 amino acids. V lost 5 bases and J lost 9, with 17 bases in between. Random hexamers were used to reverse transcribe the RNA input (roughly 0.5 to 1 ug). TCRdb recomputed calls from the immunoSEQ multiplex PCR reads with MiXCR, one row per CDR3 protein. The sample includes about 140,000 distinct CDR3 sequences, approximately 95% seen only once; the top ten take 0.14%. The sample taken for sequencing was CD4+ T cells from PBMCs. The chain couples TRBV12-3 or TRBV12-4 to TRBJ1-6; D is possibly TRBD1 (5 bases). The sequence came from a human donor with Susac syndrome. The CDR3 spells CASSAQGASGSPLHF. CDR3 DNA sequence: TGTGCCAGCAGTGCCCAGGGAGCCTCGGGTTCACCCCTCCACTTT.